This TCR beta chain was retrieved from a study of blood T cell repertoires in COVID-19. Original data processing: Cell counts per sample came from amplifying reference gene primers. Measured with immunoSEQ multiplex PCR; TCRdb has only the in-frame clones, and not every one. V and J calls and clone size are as listed in that table; D and trimming were resolved from the DNA. The sample includes just over 350,000 clones, about 90% of them seen just once. In its sample, this clone was seen a few times. The study drew participants aged about 18 to 95 years from 24 US areas. Clinical history as reported by participants underpinned cohort assignment. The germline gives CDR1 SGHDT, CDR2 YYEEEE. The trim removed 4 bases at V and 3 bases at J, leaving 12 bases unmatched. The CDR3 runs to 16 residues.

Sequenced: PBMCs or T cells enriched from blood (not recorded which). The J gene is TRBJ2-7, the V gene TRBV5-6; 8 bases map to TRBD2. The sequence came from a woman under 40 who had recovered from COVID-19. Here the CDR3 reads CASSAETWRGVYEQYF. Here the CDR3 DNA reads TGTGCCAGCAGCGCTGAGACCTGGCGGGGGGTCTACGAGCAGTACTTC.